A single sample is the source of the 18 T cell receptor beta chains below, sequenced in a study of neoadjuvant nivolumab and ipilimumab in lung cancer. Sequenced by immunoSEQ multiplex PCR; TCRdb stores in-frame clones only, minus some. The sample lists 39,000 or so clones; roughly 87% were seen once. The source was peripheral blood, collected before neoadjuvant nivolumab, alone or with ipilimumab. These receptors were taken from an adult with non-small cell lung cancer.

The CDR3 nucleotides read TGTGCCAGCAGCAGCGGACAGAACTCCGTAGGTCAGCCCCAGCATTTT. It specifies CASSSGQNSVGQPQHF. V is TRBV7-2 and J is TRBJ1-5; TRBD1 is a possible D gene (6 bases). CDR3 length: 16 residues. Per the germline V gene, CDR1 is SGHTA and CDR2 is FQGNSA. V lost 5 bases to trimming and J lost 6 bases, with 20 bases between them.

This clone was seen only once. The chain employs TRBV10-2 and TRBJ2-7; 8 bases map to TRBD2. The germline V gene encodes CDR1 WSHSY and CDR2 SAAADI. The CDR3 has 16 residues. V gave up 4 bases and J gave up 2 bases; unmatched junction bases: 10. The CDR3 loop reads CASSVFAGGIAYEQYF. CDR3 bases: TGCGCCAGCAGTGTTTTTGCGGGAGGAATTGCCTACGAGCAGTACTTC.

The chain combines TRBV7-2 with TRBJ2-7; TRBD2 matches 7 bases. Germline-derived CDR1 and CDR2 are SGHTA and FQGNSA. The junction had 8 bases not matched to a gene; V was cut back by 8 bases and J by 4 bases. The CDR3 loop spans 13 amino acids. This CDR3 reads CASATSARYEQYF. CDR3 nucleotide sequence: TGTGCCAGCGCCACTAGCGCCCGATACGAGCAGTACTTC.

Here the CDR3 DNA reads TGTGCCAGCTCACCAGATGCGGGAATCTCCTACGAGCAGTACTTC. This encodes CASSPDAGISYEQYF. This chain links TRBV18 with TRBJ2-7; D might be TRBD2 (6 bases). CDR1 is KGHSH and CDR2 is LQKENI in the germline V gene. The CDR3 covers 15 residues. The germline V and J ends were trimmed by 2 bases and 0 bases, with 11 bases remaining between them.

This chain connects TRBV9 to TRBJ1-1; D not certain. The germline gives CDR1 SGDLS, CDR2 YYNGEE. The V and J ends lost 4 bases and 11 bases respectively, with 24 bases between them. The CDR3 runs to 15 residues. CDR3 nucleotide sequence: TGTGCCAGCAGCCCAGGAGAGGGAGCGGACTCCCGCGCTTTCTTT. The encoded protein is CASSPGEGADSRAFF.

This clone was found once. The V and J genes are TRBV5-1 and TRBJ2-5; 8 bases match TRBD1. The CDR3 extends over 16 amino acids. With V trimmed by 3 bases and J by 5 bases, 12 bases remained unmatched. Germline CDR1 and CDR2: SGHRS and YFSETQ. CDR3 nucleotides: TGCGCCAGCAGCTCGGGGGCCGACAGGGGATGGGAGACCCAGTACTTC. Translating gives CASSSGADRGWETQYF.

The rearrangement links TRBV9 to TRBJ2-7; 9 nucleotides match TRBD1. Losses at the gene ends were 3 bases for V and 1 base for J; bases not matched to a gene: 5. This CDR3 region has 15 residues. Germline CDR1 and CDR2: SGDLS and YYNGEE. The chain's CDR3 is CASSAQGAGSYEQYF. The CDR3 DNA reads as TGTGCCAGCAGCGCACAGGGGGCTGGATCCTACGAGCAGTACTTC.

This sequence joins TRBV7-2 and TRBJ2-7; 8 bases match TRBD1. This CDR3 is 15 amino acids long. CDR1 and CDR2 (germline): SGHTA, FQGNSA. V dropped 5 bases and J dropped 5; count of bases not matched to a gene: 11. Written as DNA, the CDR3 is TGTGCCAGCAGCCCCGGGACAGGTGTTATCCACGAGCAGTACTTC. Amino acids: CASSPGTGVIHEQYF.

The gene calls are TRBV18 and TRBJ2-7; no definite D call. Germline assignment: CDR1 KGHSH and CDR2 LQKENI. The V end was cut by 3 bases, the J end by 3 bases, with 18 bases between. The CDR3 runs 16 residues. CDR3 coding DNA: TGTGCCAGCTCACCGCAAAACGTGGTGTTTGGCTACGAGCAGTACTTC. Translated: CASSPQNVVFGYEQYF. The whole variable domain, filled in from reference TRBV18 and TRBJ2-7, reads NAGVMQNPRHLVRRRGQEARLRCSPMKGHSHVYWYRQLPEEGLKFMVYLQKENIIDESGMPKERFSAEFPKEGPSILRIQQVVRGDSAAYFCASSPQNVVFGYEQYFGPGTRLTVT.

The chain uses TRBV14 and TRBJ1-3; D uncertain. V was shortened by 2 bases and J by 4 bases, with 6 bases between the two germline ends. The CDR3 consists of 13 residues. Germline V gene sequence: CDR1 SGHDN, CDR2 FVKESK. CDR3 nucleotides: TGTGCCAGCAGCCAATTCACGGGAAACACCATATATTTT. The encoded protein is CASSQFTGNTIYF.

The gene calls are TRBV4-1 and TRBJ2-7, with D perhaps TRBD1 (6 bases). Trimming took off 7 bases at V and 5 bases at J, with 27 bases between the two ends. The germline V gene encodes CDR1 MGHRA and CDR2 YSYEKL. The CDR3 is 17 amino acids. CDR3 nucleotide sequence: TGCGCCAGCACCATAAGGGCTTCTCACAGGGAGAATAACGAGCAGTACTTC. Amino acids: CASTIRASHRENNEQYF.

The chain uses TRBV11-2 and TRBJ2-7; perhaps TRBD1 as D (5 bases). CDR1 is SGHAT and CDR2 is FQNNGV in the germline V gene. Trimming took 1 base from V and 0 from J, leaving 10 bases between them. The CDR3 is 15 residues long. The CDR3 is CASSLVAGNSYEQYF. The DNA of the CDR3 is TGTGCCAGCAGCTTAGTGGCAGGGAACTCCTACGAGCAGTACTTC.

This clone appeared once. The V and J genes are TRBV9 and TRBJ2-7; possible D gene TRBD2, 6 bases. The V gene's germline CDR1 is SGDLS and CDR2 YYNGEE. This CDR3 has 15 residues. Trimming shortened V by 4 bases and J by 1 base, and 15 bases separated the two germline ends. The CDR3 is CASSPDLGGSYEQYF. The CDR3 DNA sequence: TGTGCCAGCAGCCCGGACCTGGGGGGTTCCTACGAGCAGTACTTC.

V usage is TRBV11-2 and J usage is TRBJ2-1; unclear D gene. The V gene's germline CDR1 is SGHAT and CDR2 FQNNGV. The V and J ends lost 0 bases and 6 bases respectively, with 9 bases between them. The CDR3 has 14 amino acids. Written as DNA, the CDR3 is TGTGCCAGCAGCTTAGAAAGAAAAGGCAATGAGCAGTTCTTC. It translates to CASSLERKGNEQFF.

The chain joins TRBV29-1 to TRBJ2-3, with a tentative D call TRBD2 (5 bases). This CDR3 contains 12 residues. CDR1 and CDR2 from the germline V gene are SQVTM and ANQGSEA. The V gene lost 7 bases and the J gene lost 0 bases, with 8 bases spanning the gap. As DNA, the CDR3 is TGCAGCGGATGGACTAGCACAGATACGCAGTATTTT. Protein sequence: CSGWTSTDTQYF.

V gene TRBV30 combines with J gene TRBJ2-7; no clear D. V dropped 0 bases and J dropped 2 bases, with 14 bases sitting between them. This CDR3 has 15 residues. Germline CDR1 GTSNPN, CDR2 SVGIG (reference sequence). The CDR3 loop reads CAWSVRAVHTYEQYF. The CDR3 DNA reads as TGTGCCTGGAGTGTACGGGCAGTACACACCTACGAGCAGTACTTC.

The chain has TRBV29-1 and TRBJ1-4, with D possibly TRBD1 on 5 matching bases. The CDR3 loop spans 14 amino acids. Germline CDR1 and CDR2: SQVTM and ANQGSEA. V lost 6 bases to trimming and J lost 0 bases, with 11 bases between them. CDR3 nucleotides: TGCAGCGTCGGGACCATACCAACTAATGAAAAACTGTTTTTT. It encodes CSVGTIPTNEKLFF.

The chain combines TRBV5-1 with TRBJ2-1; D may be TRBD1 (6 bases). The germline CDR1 and CDR2 sequences are SGHRS and YFSETQ. V shed 4 bases and J shed 9 bases, with 17 bases lying between them. There are 14 residues in the CDR3. CDR3 protein: CASSDSTGLGEQFF. The CDR3 DNA is TGCGCCAGCAGCGACTCAACAGGGCTCGGTGAGCAGTTCTTC.